This TCR beta chain stems from a study of blood T cell repertoires in COVID-19 (dated by TCRdb to 2018 to 2020). About the full investigation: Collaborator samples came from the United States, Italy and Spain and covered acute and convalescent phases of COVID-19. The prospective study material was composed of cDNA or gDNA derived from T cells, B-cell-depleted T cells, or PBMCs. The dataset comprised deeply sampled blood TCRbeta repertoires from subjects exposed to, actively infected with, or recovered from COVID-19. A freely available public database, intended as a resource for researchers studying the immune response to SARS-CoV-2, is where the repertoires were released. Samples were obtained from the ongoing ImmuneRACE study (first 160 participants) and from 950 to 1,500 subjects provided by 6 global collaborators. The sample metadata nearly always contained a de-identified subject ID, COVID-19 status, age in years and sex. Where HLA class I and class II types were available, the types were taken from metadata supplied by the sample provider, not from assay-based typing.

TCRbeta CDR3 regions were amplified from genomic DNA by means of the immunoSEQ Assay, a bias-controlled multiplex PCR. Per the original workflow: Within the assay, amplification of reference gene primers was used to estimate how many nucleated cells each sample contained. To quantify the absolute abundance of each unique TCRbeta CDR3 rearrangement, sequence reads were collapsed and filtered. For each sample, productive Simpson clonality was calculated as the square root of Simpson's diversity index across productive rearrangements. TCRdb mirrors the immuneACCESS table, restricted to in-frame sequences. Some clones are absent from its copies; in checked studies, under half trace to an unresolved V gene, and the reason for the others is unknown. Clone size and V and J calls were adopted from that table, with D and trimming inferred from the DNA. The sample has approximately 150,000 clones on record, 87% of them singletons. The top ten hold less than 45% of the sample.

Reading from cysteine to phenylalanine, the CDR3 counts 17 amino acids. The retained sequence is limited to the CDR3, 51 bases, with the frame set at the first base. CDR1 and CDR2, per the germline V gene (reference sequence), are LNHNV and YYDKDF. A distance of 15 bases separates the germline ends of V and J, which lose 4 bases and 2 bases respectively. This clone was picked up one time. The specificity of this receptor is unknown. No base-level quality is on record; no much larger clone is a single base apart. The paper as a whole reports these results and caveats: The quantity of clinical and demographic metadata differed by source and by participant and was supplied without curation.

A second Seattle source provided samples from volunteer blood donors who had recovered from COVID-19. Whole blood was collected in K2EDTA tubes by collaborating institutions according to the institutions' own protocols. For TCRbeta analysis, collaborators shipped samples in one of three forms: frozen whole blood, isolated PBMCs, or DNA extracted from either of those sample types. Recombination joined TRBV15 with TRBJ1-6, with no reliable assignment of the D segment. The specimen sequenced was peripheral blood. The source of this sequence is a man in his fifties who had recovered from COVID-19. The nucleotide sequence is TGTGCCACCAGCAACCTCCCGGGGAGAGCCTATAATTCACCCCTCCACTTT. This translates into CATSNLPGRAYNSPLHF.